These 18 T cell receptor beta chains were sequenced from one sample in a study of T cell responses to AZD1222 COVID-19 vaccine. This table comes from immunoSEQ multiplex PCR, and its TCRdb copy is limited to in-frame clones, with some not included. The top ten hold roughly 3.9% of the sample, which has some 120,000 clones, 70% to 90% seen once. This sample comprised peripheral blood, obtained on day 0 of MenACWY control vaccination. Receptors originate from an adult in good health.

CDR3 in amino acids: CASSISGITEAFF. CDR3 bases: TGTGCCAGCAGTATTTCAGGGATCACTGAAGCTTTCTTT. The chain employs TRBV6-2 or TRBV6-3 and TRBJ1-1; maybe TRBD1 (5 bases). There are 13 residues in the CDR3. Trimming shortened V by 5 bases and J by 4 bases, and 11 bases separated the two germline ends. Germline V gene data show CDR1 as MNHEY and CDR2 as SVGEGT.

The V call is TRBV29-1, the J call TRBJ1-4; D is possibly TRBD1 (6 bases). Germline values: CDR1 SQVTM, CDR2 ANQGSEA. This CDR3 spans 12 amino acids. The V end lost 6 bases, the J end lost 4 bases, and 9 bases lay between the germline ends. The CDR3 DNA reads as TGCAGCGTCGGACAGAGTAATGAAAAACTGTTTTTT. Translating it yields CSVGQSNEKLFF.

The rearrangement links TRBV18 to TRBJ2-7; weak D call: TRBD1 (5 bases). Trimming left V 2 bases short and J 6 bases short, with 14 bases between. CDR3 length: 14 amino acids. Looked up from germline, CDR1 is KGHSH and CDR2 is LQKENI. CDR3 sequence: CASSPEQGVGEQYF. In DNA, the CDR3 is TGTGCCAGCTCACCAGAGCAGGGTGTAGGCGAGCAGTACTTC.

This clone was seen once. The chain is built from TRBV4-2 and TRBJ1-4, with a tentative D call TRBD1 (5 bases). Germline values: CDR1 LGHNA, CDR2 YNFKEQ. The CDR3 runs 17 residues. The V end lost 1 base, the J end lost 0 bases, and 12 bases lay between the germline ends. The CDR3 bases are TGTGCCAGCAGCCAAGGGACATCACAAGCAACTAATGAAAAACTGTTTTTT. Protein sequence: CASSQGTSQATNEKLFF.

The sample holds a few counts of this clone. This chain joins TRBV6-5 and TRBJ1-5, with D uncertain. This CDR3 is built from 14 residues. Trimming removed 7 bases at V and 9 bases at J, with 19 bases between. Germline V gives CDR1 MNHEY, CDR2 SVGAGI. CDR3 region: CASTPREGWRPQHF. DNA for the CDR3: TGTGCCAGCACCCCTCGGGAAGGGTGGCGGCCCCAGCATTTT.

This clone came up a few times. The chain has TRBV12-3 or TRBV12-4 and TRBJ1-2; D possibly corresponds to TRBD1 (6 bases). Trimming removed 6 bases at V and 8 bases at J, with 13 bases between. There are 12 residues in the CDR3. CDR3 DNA: TGTGCCAGCAGCCGGGACATCGGGGGCTACACCTTC. Its protein is CASSRDIGGYTF.

The chain is built from TRBV28 and TRBJ1-4; D not certain. The length of the CDR3 is 16 residues. Germline V gene sequence: CDR1 MDHEN, CDR2 SYDVKM. With 4 bases removed from V and 0 bases from J, the gap between germline ends came to 12 bases. The CDR3 nucleotides are TGTGCCAGCAGTTCTGCACAGCCGGCAACTAATGAAAAACTGTTTTTT. Translating gives CASSSAQPATNEKLFF.

This chain links TRBV5-1 with TRBJ2-3, with 9 bases fitting TRBD1. Trimming at V came to 3 bases and at J to 2 bases, leaving 4 bases not matched to a gene. Germline-derived CDR1 and CDR2 are SGHRS and YFSETQ. The CDR3 length is 15 residues. CDR3 sequence reads: CASSWTGVPTDTQYF. CDR3 nucleotides: TGCGCCAGCAGCTGGACAGGGGTGCCCACAGATACGCAGTATTTT. The variable domain in full, completed from reference TRBV5-1 and TRBJ2-3, reads KAGVTQTPRYLIKTRGQQVTLSCSPISGHRSVSWYQQTPGQGLQFLFEYFSETQRNKGNFPGRFSGRQFSNSRSEMNVSTLELGDSALYLCASSWTGVPTDTQYFGPGTRLTVL.

The chain uses TRBV7-2 and TRBJ1-3; 7 nucleotides line up with TRBD1. The ends lost 5 bases at V and 8 bases at J; junction bases unmatched: 9. There are 14 residues in the CDR3. Looked up from germline, CDR1 is SGHTA and CDR2 is FQGNSA. For the CDR3, the DNA is TGTGCCAGCAGCAGACAGGGTACGTCGGACACCATATATTTT. This sequence encodes CASSRQGTSDTIYF.

This chain uses TRBV7-2 with TRBJ2-7; 9 bases are shared with TRBD1. This CDR3 comprises 17 residues. Germline values: CDR1 SGHTA, CDR2 FQGNSA. V was clipped by 0 bases and J by 7 bases; unmatched bases: 13. The CDR3 region has the DNA TGTGCCAGCAGCTTAGCGAGGGACAGGGTGATAACGAGGGAGCAGTACTTC. This gives the protein CASSLARDRVITREQYF.

This chain uses TRBV5-1 with TRBJ2-6; D is possibly TRBD1 or TRBD2 (5 bases each). CDR3 length: 17 amino acids. CDR1 and CDR2 from the germline V gene are SGHRS and YFSETQ. Trimming cost V 0 bases and J 0 bases, with 10 bases left between them. The chain's CDR3 is CASSLAGTVSGANVLTF. The CDR3 DNA reads as TGCGCCAGCAGCTTGGCTGGGACGGTCTCTGGGGCCAACGTCCTGACTTTC.

The chain is built from TRBV19 and TRBJ1-5; possible D gene TRBD1, 6 bases. The germline gives CDR1 LNHDA, CDR2 SQIVND (reference sequence). There are 14 residues in the CDR3. With 5 bases removed from V and 2 bases from J, the gap between germline ends came to 10 bases. CDR3 protein: CASSVRGGNQPQHF. In DNA form, the CDR3 reads TGTGCCAGTAGTGTCAGGGGTGGCAATCAGCCCCAGCATTTT.

This clone was seen a few times. The chain combines TRBV6-5 with TRBJ1-3; weak D call: TRBD1 (5 bases). This CDR3 comprises 15 residues. The V end was cut by 2 bases, the J end by 0 bases, with 8 bases between. CDR1 and CDR2 from the germline V gene are MNHEY and SVGAGI. The CDR3 DNA reads as TGTGCCAGCAGTTACGGGGGTATCTCTGGAAACACCATATATTTT. Translated, it gives CASSYGGISGNTIYF.

The gene calls are TRBV20-1 and TRBJ1-4, with D possibly TRBD1 on 5 matching bases. The germline CDR1 and CDR2 sequences are DFQATT and SNEGSKA (reference sequence). V was shortened by 3 bases and J by 8 bases, with 10 bases between the two germline ends. The CDR3 sequence is 12 residues long. The CDR3 spells CSASSGREKLFF. CDR3 in DNA: TGCAGTGCTAGTTCGGGGCGAGAAAAACTGTTTTTT.

The V and J genes are TRBV11-3 and TRBJ2-2; no firm D call. CDR3 length equals 12 residues. CDR1 SGHNT and CDR2 YENEEA come from the germline V gene. Trimming removed 5 bases at V and 0 bases at J, with 1 base between. CDR3 sequence reads: CASSPNTGELFF. Here the CDR3 DNA reads TGTGCCAGCAGCCCGAACACCGGGGAGCTGTTTTTT. Complete variable domain (other parts from reference TRBV11-3 and TRBJ2-2): EAGVVQSPRYKIIEKKQPVAFWCNPISGHNTLYWYLQNLGQGPELLIRYENEEAVDDSQLPKDRFSAERLKGVDSTLKIQPAELGDSAVYLCASSPNTGELFFGEGSRLTVL.

V usage is TRBV12-3 or TRBV12-4 and J usage is TRBJ2-7, with TRBD1 identical over 9 bases. With 10 bases clipped from V and 2 bases from J, the junction kept 6 bases outside the gene matches. This CDR3 comprises 13 residues. For the CDR3, the DNA is TGTGCCACTGGACAGGGGTCCCCCTACGAGCAGTACTTC. The encoded protein is CATGQGSPYEQYF.

This chain connects TRBV5-4 to TRBJ2-7; D possibly corresponds to TRBD2 (6 bases). The V gene lost 4 bases and the J gene lost 7 bases, with 15 bases spanning the gap. The germline V gene has CDR1 SGHNT and CDR2 YYREEE (reference sequence). This CDR3 region has 13 residues. The DNA of the CDR3 is TGTGCCAGCAGCACTAGTGGGGGGTGGGAGCAGTACTTC. It is translated as CASSTSGGWEQYF.

This chain links TRBV11-3 with TRBJ2-3; 13 nucleotides line up with TRBD2. The CDR3 is 16 amino acids. Germline V gives CDR1 SGHNT, CDR2 YENEEA. The V segment lost 5 bases and the J segment 5 bases; nucleotides outside the gene matches: 7. This chain's CDR3 is CASSPGTSGEEDTQYF. The CDR3 nucleotides read TGTGCCAGCAGCCCTGGGACTAGCGGGGAGGAAGATACGCAGTATTTT.